These T cell receptor beta chains were read from a single sample in a study of tumor-infiltrating lymphocytes in primary liver carcinoma. TCRdb re-called the multiplex PCR reads through MiXCR, storing one row per CDR3 protein. The repertoire holds about 75,000 distinct CDR3 sequences, with about 75% as singletons. Sequencing was carried out using tumor-adjacent normal liver tissue. These receptor sequences come from a man aged 40-55 years with primary liver carcinoma and hepatitis B virus infection. The CDR3 runs from the conserved cysteine through the conserved F or W. Fields, in order: V gene, J gene, CDR3 protein.

v_call: TRBV5-6; j_call: TRBJ2-6; cdr3_aa: CASSLPRTGRTGANVLSF
v_call: TRBV7-9; j_call: TRBJ1-1; cdr3_aa: CANSFQGWTEAFF
v_call: TRBV11-2; j_call: TRBJ2-7; cdr3_aa: CASSLGGTSGPTYEQYF
v_call: TRBV29-1; j_call: TRBJ1-5; cdr3_aa: CSVGDVGNQPQHF
v_call: TRBV12-3/TRBV12-4; j_call: TRBJ2-5; cdr3_aa: CASRLGQGGETQYF
v_call: TRBV11-2; j_call: TRBJ1-2; cdr3_aa: CASNLAQSEYGYTF
v_call: TRBV6-5; j_call: TRBJ2-3; cdr3_aa: CTSSYGTGESDTQYF
v_call: TRBV6-5; j_call: TRBJ2-1; cdr3_aa: CASSDRSGTGLYNEQFF
v_call: TRBV29-1; j_call: TRBJ2-1; cdr3_aa: CSVAQTETTGNSEQFF
v_call: TRBV6-2/TRBV6-3; j_call: TRBJ1-5; cdr3_aa: CTSSQQGGSNQPQHF
v_call: TRBV29-1; j_call: TRBJ2-3; cdr3_aa: CSAGTSGTGADTQYF
v_call: TRBV29-1; j_call: TRBJ2-7; cdr3_aa: CSVGLAGTREQYF
v_call: TRBV30; j_call: TRBJ2-7; cdr3_aa: CAWSVHSYEQYF
v_call: TRBV6-1; j_call: TRBJ1-6; cdr3_aa: CASSENPQGQNNSPLHF
v_call: TRBV29-1; j_call: TRBJ2-7; cdr3_aa: CSGRLAGGHEQYF
v_call: TRBV12-3/TRBV12-4; j_call: TRBJ1-1; cdr3_aa: CANTITAGCEAFF
v_call: TRBV23-1; j_call: TRBJ1-6; cdr3_aa: CASSQSAGTGFYSPLHF
v_call: TRBV4-3; j_call: TRBJ2-2; cdr3_aa: CASSPRSPTRGGSTGELFF
v_call: TRBV28; j_call: TRBJ1-5; cdr3_aa: CVSSSPKGPGEPQHF
v_call: TRBV11-2; j_call: TRBJ2-5; cdr3_aa: CASSLEGPGGARYF
v_call: TRBV6-6; j_call: TRBJ2-2; cdr3_aa: CANSPRGLAVTGELFF
v_call: TRBV12-3/TRBV12-4; j_call: TRBJ2-7; cdr3_aa: CASSMGSGFYEQYF
v_call: TRBV10-3; j_call: TRBJ2-7; cdr3_aa: CDISEIRLRIYGQYF
v_call: TRBV4-2; j_call: TRBJ2-4; cdr3_aa: CAGIPEGGGTKNIQYF
v_call: TRBV6-5; j_call: TRBJ2-2; cdr3_aa: CASRKGRGFRLNTGELFF
v_call: TRBV4-3; j_call: TRBJ2-7; cdr3_aa: CASSQDESGYYEQYF
v_call: TRBV12-3/TRBV12-4; j_call: TRBJ1-1; cdr3_aa: CASSPHPGIANTEAFF
v_call: TRBV7-9; j_call: TRBJ1-5; cdr3_aa: CASSGLSGQPQHF
v_call: TRBV7-9; j_call: TRBJ2-1; cdr3_aa: CASSLAGGWDEQFF
v_call: TRBV5-6; j_call: TRBJ2-1; cdr3_aa: CASNLGTSEQFF
v_call: TRBV18; j_call: TRBJ1-6; cdr3_aa: CASSPEGYSPLHF
v_call: TRBV29-1; j_call: TRBJ1-1; cdr3_aa: CSVGGGWGMNTEAFF
v_call: TRBV24-1; j_call: TRBJ1-5; cdr3_aa: CVTSEPGGKGNQPKHF
v_call: TRBV29-1; j_call: TRBJ2-1; cdr3_aa: CSVVWLAGYNEQFF
v_call: TRBV6-2/TRBV6-3; j_call: TRBJ2-2; cdr3_aa: CASSYTSSGPYIGGLFF
v_call: TRBV11-2; j_call: TRBJ1-2; cdr3_aa: CASSCTGGSSPGYTF
v_call: TRBV12-3/TRBV12-4; j_call: TRBJ2-2; cdr3_aa: CASSGRVAGYTRERFF
v_call: TRBV6-1; j_call: TRBJ2-5; cdr3_aa: CASRGIYQEIQYF
v_call: TRBV12-3/TRBV12-4; j_call: TRBJ2-7; cdr3_aa: CTSSSDGDEQYF
v_call: TRBV6-5; j_call: TRBJ1-2; cdr3_aa: CANSQKGRPGGYTF
v_call: TRBV29-1; j_call: TRBJ2-1; cdr3_aa: CSARAGGNDHFF